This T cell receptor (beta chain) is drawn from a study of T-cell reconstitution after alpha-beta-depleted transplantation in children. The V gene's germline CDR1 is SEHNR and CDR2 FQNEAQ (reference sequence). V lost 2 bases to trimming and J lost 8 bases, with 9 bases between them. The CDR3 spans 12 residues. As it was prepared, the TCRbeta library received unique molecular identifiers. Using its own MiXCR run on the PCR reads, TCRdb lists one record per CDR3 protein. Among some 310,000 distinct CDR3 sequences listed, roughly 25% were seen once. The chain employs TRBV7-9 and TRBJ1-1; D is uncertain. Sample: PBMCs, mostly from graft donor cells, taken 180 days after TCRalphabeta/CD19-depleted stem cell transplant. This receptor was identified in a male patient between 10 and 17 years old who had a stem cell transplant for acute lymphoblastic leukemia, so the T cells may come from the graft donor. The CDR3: CASSLLPGEAFF. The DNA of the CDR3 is TGTGCCAGCAGCTTATTACCGGGGGAAGCTTTCTTT.